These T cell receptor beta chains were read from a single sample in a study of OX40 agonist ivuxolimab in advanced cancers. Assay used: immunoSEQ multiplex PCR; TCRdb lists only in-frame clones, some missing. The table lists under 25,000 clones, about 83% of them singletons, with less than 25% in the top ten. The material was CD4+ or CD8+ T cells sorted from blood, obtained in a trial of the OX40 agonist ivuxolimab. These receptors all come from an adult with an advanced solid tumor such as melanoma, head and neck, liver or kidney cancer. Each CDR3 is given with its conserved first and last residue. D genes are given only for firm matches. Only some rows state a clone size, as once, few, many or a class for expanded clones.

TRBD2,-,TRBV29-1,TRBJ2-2,TGCAGCGTTGAAGATCAGGCGTGGGGCGGGGGGCCCACCGGGGAGCTGTTTTTT,CSVEDQAWGGGPTGELFF
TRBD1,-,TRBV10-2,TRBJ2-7,TGCGCCAGCAGTGAGCTCCCGGGACAGGACCCCTCCTACGAGCAGTACTTC,CASSELPGQDPSYEQYF
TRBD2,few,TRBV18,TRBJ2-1,TGTGCCAGCTCACCAGAACTGGGACTAGCGGGTAATGAGCAGTTCTTC,CASSPELGLAGNEQFF
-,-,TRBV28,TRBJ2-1,TGTGCCAGCAGTGCCCCAGGGGAATCCTACAATGAGCAGTTCTTC,CASSAPGESYNEQFF
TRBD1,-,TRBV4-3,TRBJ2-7,TGCGCCAGCAGCCCAGGACAGGTGGGCTACGAGCAGTACTTC,CASSPGQVGYEQYF
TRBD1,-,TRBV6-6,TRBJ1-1,TGTGCCACCCTAGGGGGGGGGACAGGGGGCCTCGCTGAAGCTTTCTTT,CATLGGGTGGLAEAFF
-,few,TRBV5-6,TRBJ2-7,TGTGCCAGCAGCTTAGGACGGCTATCCTACGAGCAGTACTTC,CASSLGRLSYEQYF
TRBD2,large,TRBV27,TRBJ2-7,TGTGCCAGCTCCCGACCGGCTAGCGGGGAGGACGAGCAGTACTTC,CASSRPASGEDEQYF
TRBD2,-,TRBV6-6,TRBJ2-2,TGTGCCAGCAGTTACTGGACTAGCGGGAACACCGGGGAGCTGTTTTTT,CASSYWTSGNTGELFF
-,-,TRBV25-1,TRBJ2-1,TGTGCCAGCGAGGAGAATGAGCAGTTCTTC,CASEENEQFF
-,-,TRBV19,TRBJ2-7,TGTGCCAGTAGTATCGGGGACAAGGACTACGAGCAGTACTTC,CASSIGDKDYEQYF
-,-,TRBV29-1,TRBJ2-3,TGCAGCGTTGATATCTGGGAAGATACGCAGTATTTT,CSVDIWEDTQYF
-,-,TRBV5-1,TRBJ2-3,TGCGCCAGCAGCTTGGAACAGGGATTCACAGATACGCAGTATTTT,CASSLEQGFTDTQYF
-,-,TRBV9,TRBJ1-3,TGTGCCAGCAGCGTAGAGGGTCCTGGAAACACCATATATTTT,CASSVEGPGNTIYF
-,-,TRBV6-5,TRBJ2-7,TGTGCCAGCAGGGGCGCCAGGGGGGGGGAGCAGTACTTC,CASRGARGGEQYF
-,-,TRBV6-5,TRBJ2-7,TGTGCCAGCAGTTACTCGAAAGGTTCCCTAGCCTACGAGCAGTACTTC,CASSYSKGSLAYEQYF
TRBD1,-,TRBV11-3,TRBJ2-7,TGTGCCAGCAGCTTAGAGGGGGACAGGACCTCCTACGAGCAGTACTTC,CASSLEGDRTSYEQYF